A selection of T cell receptor beta chains follows, all from one sample in a study of CD8+CD57+ T cells in acquired aplastic anemia. TCRdb re-derived calls from the reads in MiXCR, one entry per CDR3 protein. The data contain approximately 260,000 distinct CDR3 sequences, around 82% of them singletons. Sequenced material: sorted CD4+, CD8+, or CD8+CD57+ T cells (not recorded which) from PBMCs. The receptor set was obtained from a human donor with aplastic anemia. Both conserved end residues are part of each CDR3. A D gene is named only where the DNA matches it firmly. Clone sizes are given selectively: once, few, many, or a class where the clone is expanded.

>NA|TRBJ2-3|TRBD2|TRBV2
TGTGCCAGCGGGGTAGCGGGAGCTCATACTACGCAGTATTTT
CASGVAGAHTTQYF
>NA|TRBJ2-5|NA|TRBV9
TGTGCCAGCAGCGTAGGGTCAGATACGGAGAATTATTACTTC
CASSVGSDTENYYF
>NA|TRBJ2-5|NA|TRBV20-1
TGCAGTGCTAGAGATTGGGGCAGAATGGAGACCCAGTACTTC
CSARDWGRMETQYF
>NA|TRBJ1-1|NA|TRBV7-8
NA
CASSVAPGNDAPFF
>few|TRBJ1-6|NA|TRBV5-1
TGCGCCAGCAGCGATTACAGCATCAACACTAATTCACCCCTCCACTTT
CASSDYSINTNSPLHF
>NA|TRBJ2-6|NA|TRBV7-6
TGTGCCAGCAGCTTAGCCCGCGGGACAAAAGAGACCCAGGTCCTGACTTTC
CASSLARGTKETQVLTF
>NA|TRBJ1-2|NA|TRBV2
TGTGCCAGCAGCCTTGCAGGTGGCTACACCTTC
CASSLAGGYTF
>NA|TRBJ1-2|NA|TRBV15
TGTGCCACCAGCAGAACAGGGAGCTTCCATGGCTACACCTTC
CATSRTGSFHGYTF
>NA|TRBJ2-3|NA|TRBV7-3
TGTGCCAGCAGCGTAGGGGTAACGAGCACAAATGCGGAGTATTTT
CASSVGVTSTNAEYF
>NA|TRBJ2-2|NA|TRBV7-2
TGTGCCAGCAGCTTCGACGGGGGGCGCCCCGGGGAGCTGCTGTTTTTT
CASSFDGGRPGELLFF
>NA|TRBJ2-3|TRBD2|TRBV7-2
TGTGCCAGCAGCTTAGAAGCTAGCGGGGGAAGAGGGCAGTATTTT
CASSLEASGGRGQYF
>NA|TRBJ1-1|NA|TRBV7-8
TGTGCCAGCAGCTTAGCGGGAGGGGGGGAAGCTTTCTTT
CASSLAGGGEAFF
>once|TRBJ1-4|NA|TRBV9
TGTGCCAGCAGCTTAGGGTCCGAAACGCAGGATTTTCTGTTTTTT
CASSLGSETQDFLFF
>NA|TRBJ1-1|TRBD1|TRBV9
TGTGCCAGCAGCGTGACAGGGGGAAACACTGAAGCTTTCTTT
CASSVTGGNTEAFF
>NA|TRBJ2-1|NA|TRBV7-9
TGTGCCAGAAACTTGCAAAGGGGGGGGGGGAGCGATGAGCAGTTCTTC
CARNLQRGGGSDEQFF
>NA|TRBJ2-7|TRBD2|TRBV7-3
TGTGCCAGCAGCTTATCGGGAGGCCGGGATACGCAGTATTACTTC
CASSLSGGRDTQYYF
>few|TRBJ2-1|NA|TRBV6-5
TGTGCCAGCAGCGACTTGGGGGAGCAGTTCTTC
CASSDLGEQFF
>once|TRBJ2-3|NA|TRBV7-8
TGTGCCAGCAGCTTAGGGTGTGGCTACGGGGCCAACGTCACGCAGTATTTT
CASSLGCGYGANVTQYF
>NA|TRBJ2-3|NA|TRBV7-3
TGTGCCAGCAGCTTAGCGGGAAGTCACAATGCGCAGTATTTT
CASSLAGSHNAQYF
>NA|TRBJ2-1|NA|TRBV7-3
TGTGCCAGCAGCCCACCGGGGACCTGGGGAGACAACCAGCAGTTCTTC
CASSPPGTWGDNQQFF
>few|TRBJ2-2|NA|TRBV2
TGTGCCAGCAGTGACCAGGCAGCTTACACCGGGGAGCTGTTTTTT
CASSDQAAYTGELFF
>NA|TRBJ1-3|NA|TRBV7-2
TGTGCCAGCAGCTTAGGGGGAACCTCTGGAACCCCGTATTATTTT
CASSLGGTSGTPYYF
>NA|TRBJ1-6|NA|TRBV7-9
TGTGCCAGCAGACAAGACAGCACCTATAATTCTCCCCCCCACTTT
CASRQDSTYNSPPHF
>medium-sized|TRBJ2-1|TRBD1|TRBV24-1
TGTGCCACCAGTGATCCATCGGACAGGGGGAATGAGCAGTTCTTC
CATSDPSDRGNEQFF